This entry lists 20 T cell receptor beta chains sequenced from one sample in a study of monozygotic twins with cystic fibrosis. TCRdb keeps only in-frame clones here, not all; method: immunoSEQ multiplex PCR. The data contain over 30,000 clones, over 80% of them singletons. Sequencing was performed on blood. The receptors were gathered from a boy aged 2 to 9 with cystic fibrosis.

CDR3: CASSLTRTGIDEQFF. The CDR3, as DNA: TGTGCCAGCAGCTTAACTCGGACCGGGATTGATGAGCAGTTCTTC. V usage is TRBV7-9 and J usage is TRBJ2-1, with D perhaps matching TRBD2 (5 bases). The germline V gene encodes CDR1 SEHNR and CDR2 FQNEAQ (reference sequence). V was cut by 2 bases and J by 8 bases, with 16 bases left in between. The CDR3 consists of 15 residues.

The rearrangement uses TRBV9 and TRBJ1-3; D call uncertain. This CDR3 has 14 residues. Germline V gene data show CDR1 as SGDLS and CDR2 as YYNGEE. V gave up 8 bases and J gave up 0 bases, with 12 bases separating them. CDR3 loop: CASSKTGSGNTIYF. The DNA for the CDR3 is TGTGCCAGTTCGAAGACGGGCTCTGGAAACACCATATATTTT.

V gene TRBV7-2 combines with J gene TRBJ2-1; 10 nucleotides match TRBD2. The CDR3 is 15 residues long. Germline-derived CDR1 and CDR2 are SGHTA and FQGNSA. The J segment lost 5 bases and the V segment lost 3 bases, leaving 4 bases of the junction unmatched. The CDR3 sequence: CASSLTSGSDNEQFF. The CDR3 bases are TGTGCCAGCAGCTTGACTAGCGGGTCTGACAATGAGCAGTTCTTC. Together with reference TRBV7-2 and TRBJ2-1, the CDR3 gives the full variable domain: GAGVSQSPSNKVTEKGKDVELRCDPISGHTALYWYRQSLGQGLEFLIYFQGNSAPDKSGLPSDRFSAERTGGSVSTLTIQRTQQEDSAVYLCASSLTSGSDNEQFFGPGTRLTVL.

This chain uses TRBV29-1 with TRBJ2-5; D may be TRBD2 (5 bases). The J call is uncertain, as TRBJ2-7 better fits the DNA end. Per germline, CDR1 SQVTM and CDR2 ANQGSEA. The CDR3 totals 14 residues. DNA for the CDR3: TGCAGCGTTGAGTTGTCCGGACGGGACTACGAGCAGTACTTC. As protein: CSVELSGRDYEQYF.

The V and J genes are TRBV7-2 and TRBJ1-2; D possibly corresponds to TRBD1 (5 bases). CDR3 length equals 12 residues. The V end was cut by 4 bases, the J end by 8 bases, with 11 bases between. Germline CDR1 reads SGHTA; CDR2 reads FQGNSA. Here the CDR3 DNA reads TGTGCCAGCAGCTCCCAGGGATCCGGCTACACCTTC. This gives the protein CASSSQGSGYTF.

The CDR3 reads CASSQSSGLAGSDTQYF. The CDR3 coding sequence is TGCGCCAGCAGTCAATCGTCAGGGCTAGCGGGGTCAGATACGCAGTATTTT. The chain recombines TRBV23-1 with TRBJ2-3, with TRBD2 matching over 9 bases. TRBV23-1 is known as an ORF, though its function is uncertain. Germline trimming cut 0 bases from V and 4 bases from J; bases unmatched to any gene: 8. The CDR3 loop spans 17 amino acids.

This clone was seen once. The rearrangement uses TRBV6-5 and TRBJ2-2, with D perhaps TRBD2 (5 bases). The CDR3 covers 15 residues. Germline V gene data show CDR1 as MNHEY and CDR2 as SVGAGI. V was clipped by 8 bases and J by 0 bases, with 13 bases between them. The CDR3 loop is CASLPLAANTGELFF. Written as DNA, the CDR3 is TGTGCCAGCCTGCCCCTAGCAGCGAACACCGGGGAGCTGTTTTTT.

J is TRBJ1-5 and V is TRBV15, with 11 bases that match TRBD1. The CDR3 is 16 residues long. Germline assignment: CDR1 LNHNV and CDR2 YYDKDF (reference sequence). V shed 0 bases and J 6 bases; nucleotides not matched to a gene: 4. The CDR3 bases are TGTGCCACCAGCAGAGATAGGACAGGGGGCGGTCAGCCCCAGCATTTT. Its translation: CATSRDRTGGGQPQHF. Combining the CDR3 with reference TRBV15 and TRBJ1-5 gives the whole variable domain DAMVIQNPRYQVTQFGKPVTLSCSQTLNHNVMYWYQQKSSQAPKLLFHYYDKDFNNEADTPDNFQSRRPNTSFCFLDIRSPGLGDTAMYLCATSRDRTGGGQPQHFGDGTRLSIL.

The J gene is TRBJ2-7, the V gene TRBV6-5; 7 positions match TRBD2. Germline V gene sequence: CDR1 MNHEY, CDR2 SVGAGI. V dropped 3 bases and J dropped 1; count of bases not matched to a gene: 0. CDR3 length: 13 residues. The CDR3 DNA reads as TGTGCCAGCAGTTATAGCGGGTCCTACGAGCAGTACTTC. As protein: CASSYSGSYEQYF.

The V call is TRBV27, the J call TRBJ1-2; 8 nucleotides agree with TRBD1. J gave up 4 bases and V 4 bases, and 8 bases lay outside the gene matches. Germline CDR1 reads MNHEY; CDR2 reads SMNVEV (reference sequence). This CDR3 region has 15 residues. The CDR3 reads CASSSRTGNLYGYTF. CDR3 bases: TGTGCCAGCAGTTCCCGGACAGGGAACCTCTATGGCTACACCTTC.

This chain joins TRBV10-1 and TRBJ1-2, with 7 bases lining up with TRBD1. CDR3 length equals 13 residues. Losses at the gene ends were 5 bases for V and 6 bases for J; bases not matched to a gene: 6. In germline, CDR1 is WNHNN, CDR2 SYGVQD (reference sequence). The CDR3 reads CASSTGVPDGYTF. CDR3 DNA sequence: TGCGCCAGCAGTACAGGGGTCCCGGATGGCTACACCTTC.

This chain links TRBV5-8 with TRBJ2-6, with 8 bases lining up with TRBD1. V lost 0 bases to trimming and J lost 4 bases; unmatched junction nucleotides: 9. Germline V CDR1 and CDR2: SGHTS, YDEGEE. This CDR3 contains 18 residues. This chain's CDR3 is CASSLAAGGLSGANVLTF. CDR3 coding DNA: TGTGCCAGCAGCTTGGCGGCAGGGGGCCTTTCGGGGGCCAACGTCCTGACTTTC.

The rearrangement uses TRBV9 and TRBJ2-5, with a tentative D call TRBD2 (6 bases). The germline V and J ends were trimmed by 0 bases and 5 bases, with 11 bases remaining between them. Germline V lookup: CDR1 SGDLS, CDR2 YYNGEE. The CDR3 contains 14 residues. CDR3 in amino acids: CASSVEIRGETQYF. The CDR3 DNA reads TGTGCCAGCAGCGTAGAAATCCGGGGGGAGACCCAGTACTTC.

The chain combines TRBV11-1 with TRBJ2-7; D might be TRBD1 or TRBD2, each matching 6 bases. This CDR3 region has 15 residues. Germline V gives CDR1 SGHAT, CDR2 FQDESV (reference sequence). V shed 5 bases and J shed 4 bases, with 18 bases lying between them. The CDR3 spells CASSDGGRFPYEQYF. The CDR3 bases are TGTGCCAGCAGCGACGGGGGCAGGTTCCCTTACGAGCAGTACTTC.

V usage is TRBV27 and J usage is TRBJ1-2; 9 positions agree with TRBD1. The V and J ends lost 4 bases and 4 bases, in that order; junction bases with no gene match: 13. The CDR3 covers 17 residues. Germline V gene data show CDR1 as MNHEY and CDR2 as SMNVEV (reference sequence). The CDR3 DNA reads as TGTGCCAGCAGTTCCTTCAATCCGGGACAGGGAGGCTATGGCTACACCTTC. Translating gives CASSSFNPGQGGYGYTF.

This rearrangement joins TRBV4-1 to TRBJ1-2; tentative D call: TRBD1 (5 bases). Germline CDR1 and CDR2: MGHRA and YSYEKL. V was cut by 1 base and J by 4 bases, with 16 bases left in between. The CDR3 runs to 16 residues. This CDR3 is CASSQGSTEISYGYTF. CDR3 sequence (DNA): TGCGCCAGCAGCCAAGGATCGACAGAAATCTCCTATGGCTACACCTTC.

CDR3 nucleotides: TGTGCCAGCAGTTACGGAGGTTCCTATGGCTACACCTTC. It specifies CASSYGGSYGYTF. The chain recombines TRBV6-6 with TRBJ1-2, with D uncertain. Germline V gene lookup returns CDR1 MNHNY and CDR2 SVGAGI (reference sequence). The CDR3 contains 13 residues. Trimming cost V 2 bases and J 4 bases, with 8 bases left between them.

The V and J genes are TRBV7-7 and TRBJ2-3, with D possibly called TRBD1 or TRBD2 (6 bases each). V lost 1 base, J lost 4 bases, and 12 bases lay in between. This CDR3 comprises 15 residues. The germline V gene has CDR1 SSHAT and CDR2 FNYEAQ (reference sequence). The DNA of the CDR3 is TGTGCCAGCAGCTTAGGTCTGGGGGGCGCAGATACGCAGTATTTT. Translated, it gives CASSLGLGGADTQYF. Full variable domain (outside the CDR3, taken from reference TRBV7-7 and TRBJ2-3): GAGVSQSPRYKVTKRGQDVTLRCDPISSHATLYWYQQALGQGPEFLTYFNYEAQPDKSGLPSDRFSAERPEGSISTLTIQRTEQRDSAMYRCASSLGLGGADTQYFGPGTRLTVL.

This chain uses TRBV21-1 with TRBJ1-5. TRBV21-1 is an annotated pseudogene. The length of the CDR3 is 18 residues. The CDR3 coding sequence is TGTGCCAGCATTCGGGGAACAGAATTATCCTATAGCAATCAGCCCCAGCATTTT. The encoded protein is CASIRGTELSYSNQPQHF.

This clone was detected only once. The rearrangement joins TRBV15 to TRBJ1-1, with D perhaps matching TRBD1 (6 bases). From germline, CDR1 is LNHNV and CDR2 YYDKDF (reference sequence). V lost 5 bases to trimming and J lost 0 bases, with 7 bases between them. CDR3 length equals 13 residues. The CDR3 DNA sequence: TGTGCCACCAGCGGACAGCTGAACACTGAAGCTTTCTTT. Encoded protein: CATSGQLNTEAFF.